A single sample gave rise to the 23 T cell receptor beta chains below, sequenced in a study of OX40 agonist ivuxolimab in advanced cancers. Libraries were prepared by immunoSEQ multiplex PCR; TCRdb keeps only in-frame clonotypes and omits some of them. Of approximately 39,000 clones in the sample, under 85% are singletons; the top ten hold 11%. The sequencing here drew on CD4+ or CD8+ T cells sorted from blood, taken in a trial of the OX40 agonist ivuxolimab. These receptors were obtained from an adult with an advanced solid tumor such as melanoma, head and neck, liver or kidney cancer.

This clone has only a few counts. This chain links TRBV7-9 with TRBJ1-1, with D perhaps matching TRBD1 (5 bases). Deletions cut 1 base from V and 0 bases from J, with 6 bases between. CDR3 size: 14 residues. CDR1 and CDR2 from the germline V gene are SEHNR and FQNEAQ (reference sequence). CDR3: CASSLGTMNTEAFF. The CDR3 DNA reads as TGTGCCAGCAGCTTAGGGACAATGAACACTGAAGCTTTCTTT.

The chain carries TRBV6-5 and TRBJ1-5; 10 bases fit TRBD1. Germline assignment: CDR1 MNHEY and CDR2 SVGAGI. CDR3 length: 15 residues. J was trimmed by 5 bases and V by 5 bases; bases with no gene match: 6. For the CDR3, the DNA is TGTGCCAGCAGTCGCCGTGGGACAGGGGATCAGCCCCAGCATTTT. It specifies CASSRRGTGDQPQHF.

The genes are TRBV6-1 and TRBJ1-1, with D perhaps matching TRBD1 (6 bases). Trimming removed 4 bases at V and 4 bases at J, with 28 bases between. The CDR3 sequence is 19 residues long. Germline CDR1 and CDR2: MNHNS and SASEGT. CDR3 loop: CASSAPRGAGRGQGTEAFF. Here the CDR3 DNA reads TGTGCCAGCAGTGCCCCCCGGGGGGCAGGGAGAGGGCAGGGCACTGAAGCTTTCTTT.

The genes are TRBV9 and TRBJ2-1; TRBD1 is a possible D gene (5 bases). This CDR3 is 15 amino acids long. V was shortened by 3 bases and J by 0 bases, with 10 bases between the two germline ends. The germline V gene encodes CDR1 SGDLS and CDR2 YYNGEE. CDR3 nucleotide sequence: TGTGCCAGCAGCGGGACACCCTTCTCCTACAATGAGCAGTTCTTC. Its translation is CASSGTPFSYNEQFF.

This clone was detected a few times. The rearrangement links TRBV15 to TRBJ1-1; 7 bases are shared with TRBD1. J gave up 4 bases and V 1 base, and 6 bases lay outside the gene matches. This CDR3 spans 15 amino acids. The germline V gene has CDR1 LNHNV and CDR2 YYDKDF (reference sequence). CDR3 sequence (DNA): TGTGCCACCAGCAGAGCAAGGGGGCAGGCCACTGAAGCTTTCTTT. Translation: CATSRARGQATEAFF.

The chain recombines TRBV5-4 with TRBJ2-5, with 9 bases aligning to TRBD1. V lost 2 bases and J lost 3; bases outside the gene matches: 2. Germline assignment: CDR1 SGHNT and CDR2 YYREEE (reference sequence). The CDR3 has 14 residues. DNA of the CDR3: TGTGCCAGCAGCTTCCGGGACAGGGAAGAGACCCAGTACTTC. Translating it yields CASSFRDREETQYF.

CDR3 DNA: TGTGCCAGCAGCGCCGATGGCGGGGGGAATTCACCCCTCCACTTT. As protein: CASSADGGGNSPLHF. This chain links TRBV7-9 with TRBJ1-6; tentative D call: TRBD1 (5 bases). Trimming removed 5 bases at V and 7 bases at J, with 15 bases between. This CDR3 contains 15 residues. The germline gives CDR1 SEHNR, CDR2 FQNEAQ (reference sequence). The complete variable domain, with remaining parts taken from reference TRBV7-9 and TRBJ1-6, reads DTGVSQNPRHKITKRGQNVTFRCDPISEHNRLYWYRQTLGQGPEFLTYFQNEAQLEKSRLLSDRFSAERPKGSFSTLEIQRTEQGDSAMYLCASSADGGGNSPLHFGNGTRLTVT.

The chain joins TRBV2 to TRBJ2-1; 9 bases fit TRBD2. After removal of 4 bases from V and 9 bases from J, the junction contained 16 bases not matched to a gene. The germline CDR1 and CDR2 sequences are SNHLY and FYNNEI. There are 17 residues in the CDR3. CDR3 protein: CASSGVAGGPESGEQFF. CDR3 sequence (DNA): TGTGCCAGCAGTGGGGTGGCGGGGGGGCCCGAGTCGGGTGAGCAGTTCTTC.

This rearrangement joins TRBV27 to TRBJ2-1, with 8 bases matching TRBD2. Germline CDR1 and CDR2: MNHEY and SMNVEV (reference sequence). The V gene end was trimmed by 5 bases and the J gene end by 3 bases; junction bases not matched to a gene: 3. The CDR3 is 14 residues long. The CDR3 bases are TGTGCCAGCAGTCAGGGACTAGGCTACAATGAGCAGTTCTTC. This sequence encodes CASSQGLGYNEQFF.

This clone was seen once. The J gene is TRBJ2-5, the V gene TRBV6-5, with TRBD1 identical over 7 bases. The germline V gene encodes CDR1 MNHEY and CDR2 SVGAGI. Trimming removed 2 bases from V and 4 bases from J; junction bases left unmatched: 10. The CDR3 covers 16 residues. This chain's CDR3 is CASSYGLGGGLETQYF. CDR3 nucleotide sequence: TGTGCCAGCAGTTACGGTCTAGGGGGCGGATTAGAGACCCAGTACTTC.

The rearrangement uses TRBV7-9 and TRBJ2-1, with D possibly being TRBD1 (6 bases). This CDR3 is 13 amino acids long. Germline V gives CDR1 SEHNR, CDR2 FQNEAQ (reference sequence). The V and J ends lost 8 bases and 3 bases respectively, with 11 bases between them. For the CDR3, the DNA is TGTGCCAGCTGGACAGTGAGCTACAATGAGCAGTTCTTC. Translating gives CASWTVSYNEQFF.

V gene TRBV7-7 combines with J gene TRBJ2-2; D is possibly TRBD1 or TRBD2 (5 bases each). In germline, CDR1 is SSHAT, CDR2 FNYEAQ (reference sequence). The CDR3 consists of 15 residues. The V end lost 7 bases, the J end lost 0 bases, and 12 bases lay between the germline ends. For the CDR3, the DNA is TGTGCCAGCACCCGGGGACCTACGAACACCGGGGAGCTGTTTTTT. Translating gives CASTRGPTNTGELFF.

This clone came up a few times. This rearrangement joins TRBV28 to TRBJ1-3; 7 nucleotides line up with TRBD1. V was pared by 10 bases and J by 0 bases, with 6 bases of the junction left unmatched. Looked up from germline, CDR1 is MDHEN and CDR2 is SYDVKM. CDR3 length: 14 amino acids. The CDR3, as DNA: TGTGCCACTCGGGACAGAAACTCTGGAAACACCATATATTTT. Its translation: CATRDRNSGNTIYF.

V gene TRBV9 combines with J gene TRBJ2-1; 8 bases are a match to TRBD2. The V and J ends lost 0 bases and 1 base, in that order; junction bases with no gene match: 12. Germline V lookup: CDR1 SGDLS, CDR2 YYNGEE. This CDR3 contains 19 residues. CDR3 nucleotides: TGTGCCAGCAGCGTAGGACGGGGGGGCCTGCTGGGATCCTACAATGAGCAGTTCTTC. Protein product: CASSVGRGGLLGSYNEQFF.

This clone was detected only a few times. The chain employs TRBV5-6 and TRBJ2-7; 9 positions agree with TRBD2. From germline, CDR1 is SGHDT and CDR2 YYEEEE. CDR3 length equals 15 residues. The J segment lost 4 bases and the V segment lost 0 bases, leaving 5 bases of the junction unmatched. Here the CDR3 reads CASSLDAGGSYEQYF. The CDR3 nucleotides are TGTGCCAGCAGCTTGGATGCGGGGGGGTCTTACGAGCAGTACTTC.

V and J are TRBV9 and TRBJ1-1; D call uncertain. This CDR3 comprises 14 residues. Trimming removed 4 bases from V and 3 bases from J, with 13 bases in between. Germline loops: CDR1 SGDLS, CDR2 YYNGEE. CDR3 nucleotide sequence: TGTGCCAGCAGCCCTGCCACCTCGGACACTGAAGCTTTCTTT. This encodes CASSPATSDTEAFF. Full variable domain (remainder filled in from reference TRBV9 and TRBJ1-1): DSGVTQTPKHLITATGQRVTLRCSPRSGDLSVYWYQQSLDQGLQFLIQYYNGEERAKGNILERFSAQQFPDLHSELNLSSLELGDSALYFCASSPATSDTEAFFGQGTRLTVV.

The genes are TRBV11-2 and TRBJ1-1; TRBD1 agrees at 7 bases. CDR1 and CDR2 from the germline V gene are SGHAT and FQNNGV. V lost 3 bases and J lost 0; bases outside the gene matches: 4. There are 15 residues in the CDR3. This CDR3 reads CASSFRDSVNTEAFF. CDR3 DNA sequence: TGTGCCAGCAGCTTCCGGGACAGCGTGAACACTGAAGCTTTCTTT.

The rearrangement uses TRBV5-4 and TRBJ1-1; D not certain. V gave up 4 bases and J gave up 2 bases, with 6 bases separating them. The CDR3 runs to 12 residues. In germline, CDR1 is SGHNT, CDR2 YYREEE (reference sequence). The CDR3 reads CASSRPNTEAFF. Written as DNA, the CDR3 is TGTGCCAGCAGCCGGCCAAACACTGAAGCTTTCTTT.

The rearrangement joins TRBV5-6 to TRBJ1-5; the match to TRBD1 covers 10 bases. With V trimmed by 0 bases and J by 3 bases, 6 bases remained unmatched. This CDR3 spans 17 amino acids. Germline-derived CDR1 and CDR2 are SGHDT and YYEEEE. The CDR3 loop is CASSLGRTGGNNQPQHF. For the CDR3, the DNA is TGTGCCAGCAGCTTGGGTCGGACAGGGGGAAACAATCAGCCCCAGCATTTT. The full variable domain, with the rest looked up from reference TRBV5-6 and TRBJ1-5, is DAGVTQSPTHLIKTRGQQVTLRCSPKSGHDTVSWYQQALGQGPQFIFQYYEEEERQRGNFPDRFSGHQFPNYSSELNVNALLLGDSALYLCASSLGRTGGNNQPQHFGDGTRLSIL.

The rearrangement links TRBV5-1 to TRBJ2-5; 7 bases are a match to TRBD2. The J call is in doubt because the DNA end fits TRBJ2-7 better. CDR3 length equals 14 residues. Germline CDR1 is SGHRS and CDR2 is YFSETQ. For the CDR3, the DNA is TGCGCCAGCAGTGGAGCGGGGTTCCTCTACGAGCAGTACTTC. It yields the protein CASSGAGFLYEQYF.

This chain connects TRBV5-8 to TRBJ1-2; D is unresolved. V gave up 2 bases and J gave up 5 bases, with 22 bases separating them. There are 17 residues in the CDR3. Germline assignment: CDR1 SGHTS and CDR2 YDEGEE. CDR3 region: CASSLLNLGAGSYGYTF. The CDR3 DNA sequence: TGTGCCAGCAGCTTACTCAACCTAGGAGCCGGCTCTTATGGCTACACCTTC.

This clone was recorded once. The chain carries TRBV14 and TRBJ1-1; D gene unclear. The CDR3 is made up of 13 amino acids. Per germline, CDR1 SGHDN and CDR2 FVKESK. V was shortened by 1 base and J by 1 base, with 4 bases between the two germline ends. CDR3 sequence reads: CASSQVRNTEAFF. In nucleotides, the CDR3 is TGTGCCAGCAGCCAAGTACGGAACACTGAAGCTTTCTTT. The variable domain in full, completed from reference TRBV14 and TRBJ1-1, reads EAGVTQFPSHSVIEKGQTVTLRCDPISGHDNLYWYRRVMGKEIKFLLHFVKESKQDESGMPNNRFLAERTGGTYSTLKVQPAELEDSGVYFCASSQVRNTEAFFGQGTRLTVV.

There are a few counts of this clone. The rearrangement joins TRBV30 to TRBJ2-7; D gene uncertain. Trimming took 2 bases from V and 3 from J, leaving 5 bases between them. This CDR3 spans 11 amino acids. Germline CDR1 and CDR2: GTSNPN and SVGIG (reference sequence). The CDR3 reads CAWSSVYEQYF. CDR3 in DNA: TGTGCCTGGAGTTCCGTCTACGAGCAGTACTTC.